This paragraph reports one T cell receptor (beta chain). No cognate antigen has been identified for it. Per-base qualities were not stored, and no clone one base away is much larger. Cut back by 4 bases and 4 bases, the V and J ends lie 19 bases apart. The CDR3 covers 16 residues, taking in both the cysteine and the phenylalanine. Just the 48-base CDR3 DNA is kept, in frame starting at base 1. The CDR1 and CDR2 encoded by the germline V gene are SGHNT and YENEEA. The library was made by PCR. Sequenced using an Illumina HiSeq 2500. TCR libraries were prepared with molecular barcoding, using unique molecular identifiers to normalize TCRbeta repertoire quantification. TCRdb trimmed the raw reads at Q25, called clones with MiXCR and kept productive beta chains. Rows are combined by CDR3 protein, so each entry shows the most common genes and DNA. The sample records some 340,000 distinct CDR3 sequences, approximately 10% of which are singletons. Clones ranked in the top ten supply 2% to 3% of the sample.

The sample originates from a study of T-cell reconstitution after alpha-beta-depleted transplantation in children (TCRdb year 2016). Turning to the overall study: Using TCR repertoire profiling, the study quantitatively followed how T-cell immune reconstitution unfolded in children after TCRalphabeta/CD19-depleted allogeneic hematopoietic cell transplantation.

This chain is built from TRBV11-3 and TRBJ1-1; TRBD1 is a weak D gene call, 5 bases matching. Sequenced material: PBMCs from the stem cell graft donor, taken from the stem cell graft. The sequence was obtained from a human donor who donated a stem cell graft to a child with acute lymphoblastic leukemia. The CDR3: CASSSVGGEGGTEAFF. At the DNA level, the sequence is TGTGCCAGCAGCTCAGTAGGAGGGGAGGGTGGCACTGAAGCTTTCTTT.